These 22 T cell receptor beta chains share one sample of origin, sequenced in a study of T cells in women clearing cervical HPV infection. The protocol was immunoSEQ multiplex PCR, while the TCRdb copy is restricted to in-frame clones and leaves out a portion. The table for this sample gives 27,000 or so clones. The sequencing sample was made of blood buffy coat. These receptors originate from a woman aged 18 to 75 with a cervical HPV16 infection that either progressed to CIN3+ or cleared (not recorded which).

CDR3 residues: CASSGRQSSYNDYTF. Partial CDR3 DNA: TGTGCCAGCAGCGGTCGACAGAGCTCCTACAATGAC. The chain joins TRBV7-8 to TRBJ1-2; D may be TRBD1 (5 bases). The CDR3 end lies 3 residues beyond the end of the read and is filled in from the germline J gene. The CDR3 is 15 residues long. Germline V lookup: CDR1 SGHVS, CDR2 FQNEAQ.

In regard to this clone: The CDR3 end is not reached by the read, which stops 3 residues before it; the germline J gene fills it in. The rearrangement uses TRBV7-8 and TRBJ1-3, with D unclear. There are 14 residues in the CDR3. Germline V gives CDR1 SGHVS, CDR2 FQNEAQ. Trimming left V 1 base short and J 1 base short, with 5 bases between. The CDR3 reads CASSLGLSGNTIYF. The CDR3 bases that were read are TGTGCCAGCAGCTTAGGGCTTTCTGGAAACACC. Combining the CDR3 with reference TRBV7-8 and TRBJ1-3 gives the whole variable domain GAGVSQSPRYKVAKRGQDVALRCDPISGHVSLFWYQQALGQGPEFLTYFQNEAQLDKSGLPSDRFFAERPEGSVSTLKIQRTQQEDSAVYLCASSLGLSGNTIYFGEGSWLTVV.

Regarding this clone: The read finishes 3 residues shy of the CDR3 end, and the germline J gene is used to complete it. The gene calls are TRBV7-2 and TRBJ1-2; D gene ambiguous. V was shortened by 0 bases and J by 7 bases, with 12 bases between the two germline ends. CDR1 and CDR2 from the germline V gene are SGHTA and FQGNSA. The CDR3 contains 14 residues. The CDR3 reads CASSLAPGLSGYTF. CDR3 DNA, as far as it was read: TGTGCCAGCAGCTTAGCCCCGGGTTTAAGTGGC.

Notes on this clone: The sequence runs out 3 residues before the end of the CDR3; the remainder is reconstructed from the germline J gene. The V and J genes are TRBV19 and TRBJ2-7; 8 bases are shared with TRBD1. Germline V gene data show CDR1 as LNHDA and CDR2 as SQIVND (reference sequence). V was pared by 3 bases and J by 4 bases, with 2 bases of the junction left unmatched. There are 13 residues in the CDR3. Incomplete CDR3 DNA: TGTGCCAGTAGTATTGGGACAGGTTACGAG. Its protein product is CASSIGTGYE. The CDR3 reads in full as CASSIGTGYEQYF.

Notes on this clone: The CDR3 end falls 3 residues outside the read, so it is completed with the germline J gene. The genes are TRBV6-1 and TRBJ1-5, with D possibly TRBD1 on 5 matching bases. Trimming shortened V by 2 bases and J by 7 bases, and 12 bases separated the two germline ends. This CDR3 has 14 residues. CDR1 is MNHNS and CDR2 is SASEGT in the germline V gene. The CDR3 reads CASSEQGSEQPQHF. The CDR3 bases that were read are TGTGCCAGCAGTGAACAGGGTTCCGAGCAGCCC.

Worth noting for this clone: Read data end 3 residues before the CDR3 end; the end is taken from the germline J gene. The V and J genes are TRBV7-8 and TRBJ2-1; the match to TRBD2 covers 9 bases. The CDR3 covers 16 residues. Germline V lookup: CDR1 SGHVS, CDR2 FQNEAQ. Trimming removed 5 bases from V and 1 base from J; junction bases left unmatched: 6. The DNA read from the CDR3 is TGTGCCAGCAGCGCTAGCGGGGAACCTTCCTACAATGAG. Translating gives CASSASGEPSYNE. The whole CDR3 protein reads CASSASGEPSYNEQFF.

About this clone: The read falls 3 residues short of the CDR3 end, and the missing part is taken from the germline J gene. The chain links TRBV20-1 to TRBJ2-3; 11 nucleotides match TRBD2. CDR1 DFQATT and CDR2 SNEGSKA come from the germline V gene (reference sequence). This CDR3 is 15 amino acids long. The V and J ends lost 1 base and 8 bases, in that order; junction bases with no gene match: 8. The CDR3 is CSARARGLAVGTQYF. The DNA read from the CDR3 is TGCAGTGCTAGAGCTAGGGGACTAGCGGTCGGTACG.

A note on this clone: With the read ending 3 residues before the CDR3 end, the germline J gene is used to fill in that end. V usage is TRBV28 and J usage is TRBJ2-7, with 12 bases aligning to TRBD2. The V and J ends lost 6 bases and 3 bases, in that order; junction bases with no gene match: 9. From germline, CDR1 is MDHEN and CDR2 SYDVKM. The CDR3 contains 16 residues. CDR3: CASSTLGLAGIYEQYF. CDR3 DNA (partial): TGTGCCAGCAGCACTCTCGGACTAGCGGGAATCTACGAG.

Regarding this clone: The CDR3 end falls 3 residues outside the read, so it is completed with the germline J gene. The chain couples TRBV12-3 or TRBV12-4 to TRBJ2-6; 7 nucleotides match TRBD2. This CDR3 contains 17 residues. V shed 6 bases and J 4 bases; nucleotides not matched to a gene: 12. The CDR3 sequence: CASSSGRGLTGANVLTF. CDR3 DNA (partial): TGTGCCAGCAGCTCGGGGAGGGGACTAACCGGGGCCAACGTC.

About this clone itself: Read sequence stops 3 residues before the CDR3 end, and the germline J gene provides the missing end. The chain links TRBV7-3 to TRBJ2-7; 8 nucleotides line up with TRBD1. Per the germline V gene, CDR1 is SGHTA and CDR2 is FQGTGA. V lost 4 bases and J lost 1; bases outside the gene matches: 9. The CDR3 covers 16 residues. CDR3 DNA, as far as it was read: TGTGCCAGCAGCTCCCTGGAACAGGGGGGTTCCTACGAG. It specifies CASSSLEQGGSYE. The entire CDR3 protein is CASSSLEQGGSYEQYF.

CDR3 sequence reads: CASSNRDRVRDQPYTF. The covered CDR3 bases are TGTGCCAGTAGTAACCGAGACAGGGTTCGGGATCAGCCC. This chain links TRBV19 with TRBJ1-2; the match to TRBD1 covers 7 bases. The observed sequence ends 3 residues before the CDR3 terminus, with the missing tail filled in from the germline J gene. The CDR3 covers 16 residues. The V gene's germline CDR1 is LNHDA and CDR2 SQIVND (reference sequence).

Notes on this clone: Coverage ceases 3 residues before the CDR3 finishes, and the germline J gene fills in the end. This sequence joins TRBV19 and TRBJ2-3; D is perhaps TRBD1 (6 bases). CDR3 length: 15 amino acids. V gave up 3 bases and J gave up 4 bases, with 14 bases separating them. The germline V gene encodes CDR1 LNHDA and CDR2 SQIVND (reference sequence). CDR3 amino acids: CASSIPGDGSDTQYF. The CDR3 bases that were read are TGTGCCAGTAGTATCCCAGGGGATGGGTCAGATACG.

As to this clone: The CDR3 goes on 3 residues after the read ends, and that part is filled in from the germline J gene. The rearrangement joins TRBV7-8 to TRBJ2-3; 7 nucleotides match TRBD1. Germline CDR1 SGHVS, CDR2 FQNEAQ. V lost 5 bases to trimming and J lost 2 bases; unmatched junction nucleotides: 10. This CDR3 region has 16 residues. CDR3 in amino acids: CASSDPGTDITDTQYF. The DNA read from the CDR3 is TGTGCCAGCAGCGACCCCGGGACAGATATCACAGATACG.

A note on this clone: From the germline J gene comes the end of the CDR3, since the read stops 3 residues before it. The chain employs TRBV5-4 and TRBJ2-2; D might be TRBD1 (6 bases). The length of the CDR3 is 15 residues. CDR1 is SGHNT and CDR2 is YYREEE in the germline V gene (reference sequence). Trimming cost V 2 bases and J 7 bases, with 15 bases left between them. CDR3 bases read: TGTGCCAGCAGCTTTCAGGGGTCCAGATACGGGGAG. Encoded protein: CASSFQGSRYGE. The CDR3 reads in full as CASSFQGSRYGELFF. Full variable domain (remainder filled in from reference TRBV5-4 and TRBJ2-2): ETGVTQSPTHLIKTRGQQVTLRCSSQSGHNTVSWYQQALGQGPQFIFQYYREEENGRGNFPPRFSGLQFPNYSSELNVNALELDDSALYLCASSFQGSRYGELFFGEGSRLTVL.

On this clone itself: The read ends 3 residues early relative to the CDR3; the germline J gene fills the gap. V gene TRBV6-1 combines with J gene TRBJ2-3; TRBD2 agrees at 7 bases. The CDR3 length is 15 residues. Trimming at V came to 2 bases and at J to 3 bases, leaving 5 bases not matched to a gene. In germline, CDR1 is MNHNS, CDR2 SASEGT. Incomplete CDR3 DNA: TGTGCCAGCAGTGAAAGGCGGGGAGGGACAGATACG. This codes for CASSERRGGTDT. The complete CDR3 reads CASSERRGGTDTQYF.

As for this clone: The read gets to within 3 residues of the CDR3 end, and the germline J gene fills in the rest. The gene calls are TRBV30 and TRBJ1-5, with D possibly TRBD1 on 6 matching bases. This CDR3 is built from 16 residues. Germline CDR1 reads GTSNPN; CDR2 reads SVGIG (reference sequence). V lost 2 bases and J 3 bases, leaving 17 bases between the germline ends. CDR3 bases read: TGTGCCTGGAGTCCCCGGGCCCACAGGGTCAATCAGCCC. Its protein product is CAWSPRAHRVNQP. The CDR3 reads in full as CAWSPRAHRVNQPQHF. Combining the CDR3 with reference TRBV30 and TRBJ1-5 gives the whole variable domain SQTIHQWPATLVQPVGSPLSLECTVEGTSNPNLYWYRQAAGRGLQLLFYSVGIGQISSEVPQNLSASRPQDRQFILSSKKLLLSDSGFYLCAWSPRAHRVNQPQHFGDGTRLSIL.

Points on this clone: Sequencing ends 3 residues short of the CDR3 end; the germline J gene provides the rest. The rearrangement joins TRBV19 to TRBJ2-1; TRBD2 matches at 8 bases. The V gene end was trimmed by 7 bases and the J gene end by 7 bases; junction bases not matched to a gene: 6. Germline values: CDR1 LNHDA, CDR2 SQIVND (reference sequence). This CDR3 has 13 amino acids. The sequenced CDR3 bases are TGTGCCAGTAATGCGGGAGGCCTAAATGAG. It codes for CASNAGGLNE. The entire CDR3 protein is CASNAGGLNEQFF.

For this clone: Other DNA sequences in this specimen translate into the identical CDR3. CDR3 sequence: CASSLFLNEQFF. The CDR3 DNA, read in part, is TGCGCCAGCAGCCTATTCCTCAATGAG. J is TRBJ2-1 and V is TRBV5-1, with D unclear. The read terminates 3 residues before the CDR3 end, so the remaining end is supplied by the germline J gene. Between the trimmed V and J ends, which lost 4 bases and 6 bases, there was a span of 8 bases. The length of the CDR3 is 12 residues. The germline V gene encodes CDR1 SGHRS and CDR2 YFSETQ. Supplemented by reference TRBV5-1 and TRBJ2-1, the full variable domain reads KAGVTQTPRYLIKTRGQQVTLSCSPISGHRSVSWYQQTPGQGLQFLFEYFSETQRNKGNFPGRFSGRQFSNSRSEMNVSTLELGDSALYLCASSLFLNEQFFGPGTRLTVL.

Comment on this clone: The missing CDR3 end, 3 residues past where the read stops, is filled in from the germline J gene. The chain uses TRBV20-1 and TRBJ2-7; a possible D gene is TRBD2 (6 bases). This CDR3 contains 12 residues. Germline assignment: CDR1 DFQATT and CDR2 SNEGSKA (reference sequence). V lost 6 bases, J lost 6 bases, and 15 bases lay in between. The CDR3: CSAPPSGGEQYF. The part of the CDR3 DNA that was read is TGCAGTGCGCCCCCGTCCGGGGGCGAG.

In regard to this clone: The CDR3 goes on 3 residues after the read ends, and that part is filled in from the germline J gene. V usage is TRBV2 and J usage is TRBJ2-7; TRBD2 matches at 12 bases. The germline CDR1 and CDR2 sequences are SNHLY and FYNNEI. The CDR3 runs to 16 residues. V gave up 3 bases and J gave up 2 bases; unmatched junction bases: 5. The part of the CDR3 DNA that was read is TGTGCCAGCAGTGATCCTAGCGGGAGGGCGGCCTACGAG. Translating gives CASSDPSGRAAYE. The full CDR3 protein reads CASSDPSGRAAYEQYF.

Incomplete CDR3 DNA: TGTGCCAGCAGCCCCCGGCGGGGAACCGGGGAG. Its protein is CASSPRRGTGE. The entire CDR3 reads CASSPRRGTGELFF. The chain is built from TRBV7-7 and TRBJ2-2, with D possibly being TRBD2 (6 bases). The sequence runs out 3 residues before the end of the CDR3; the remainder is reconstructed from the germline J gene. V was trimmed by 5 bases and J by 5 bases, leaving 12 bases between them. This CDR3 is 14 amino acids long. Germline assignment: CDR1 SSHAT and CDR2 FNYEAQ (reference sequence). The full variable domain, completed using reference TRBV7-7 and TRBJ2-2, is GAGVSQSPRYKVTKRGQDVTLRCDPISSHATLYWYQQALGQGPEFLTYFNYEAQPDKSGLPSDRFSAERPEGSISTLTIQRTEQRDSAMYRCASSPRRGTGELFFGEGSRLTVL.

Points on this clone: From the germline J gene comes the end of the CDR3, since the read stops 3 residues before it. V is TRBV12-3 or TRBV12-4 and J is TRBJ2-5; 15 bases align to TRBD2. CDR3 size: 17 residues. V gave up 6 bases and J gave up 5 bases; unmatched junction bases: 10. The CDR3: CASSRPGLAGGLETQYF. The covered CDR3 bases are TGTGCCAGCAGCCGACCCGGACTAGCGGGGGGGCTGGAGACC.